This TCR beta chain was identified in a study of shared T cell receptors in the human thymus. This CDR3 comprises 13 residues. Looked up from germline, CDR1 is SGHRS and CDR2 is YFSETQ. J was trimmed by 0 bases and V by 8 bases; bases with no gene match: 0. The table came from immunoSEQ multiplex PCR; TCRdb's copy has only in-frame clones and leaves some out. The sample shows about 660,000 clones, approximately 88% of them seen only once. A single count supports this clone. The sample also formed part of further work on human thymus T cells. That paper adds: Donors were healthy Finnish babies undergoing corrective operations for congenital heart defects. Resections from corrective heart surgery provided thymus tissue. Thymic and blood repertoires appeared to show biased V and J gene usage. Related research described strongly overlapping thymic repertoires in unrelated people.

The receptor comes from a boy less than two years old with a congenital heart defect. The chain recombines TRBV5-1 with TRBJ2-2, with 8 nucleotides matching TRBD2. What was sequenced was thymocytes. This CDR3 is CARLAANTGELFF. DNA for the CDR3: TGCGCCAGACTAGCGGCGAACACCGGGGAGCTGTTTTTT.